The clone carrying this T cell receptor (beta chain) came up many times. The CDR3 has 15 amino acids. Germline-derived CDR1 and CDR2 are SGDLS and YYNGEE. Trimming shortened V by 4 bases and J by 5 bases, and 18 bases separated the two germline ends. TCRdb processed the reads anew with MiXCR; each CDR3 protein has one entry. The data contain about 240,000 distinct CDR3 sequences, roughly 26% of them singletons. This sample is part of a study of kidney transplant recipient with SARS-CoV-2 infection. The receptor was isolated from a young adult male patient who had COVID-19 and was a kidney transplant recipient. A subset of T cells may come from the graft donor. The material sequenced was a blood sample, taken at baseline and around day 120 from a kidney transplant recipient. This chain connects TRBV9 to TRBJ1-2; D gene unclear. The CDR3 loop reads CASSPQEAPSYGYTF. In DNA, the CDR3 is TGTGCCAGCAGCCCTCAGGAGGCGCCTTCGTATGGCTACACCTTC.